The TCR beta chain described here comes from a study of graft-versus-host responses after intestinal transplantation. Overall study context: Each patient got anti-thymocyte globulin induction, then tacrolimus and steroids for around three years. Overall study findings and caveats: Recipient bone marrow held GvH clones, some seen earlier in ileum or blood. Early after transplant, HvG declines were associated with peak levels of circulating GvH clones.

The repertoire was sequenced with immunoSEQ multiplex PCR; TCRdb's copy has only in-frame clones and lacks some. This repertoire shows under 75,000 clones, roughly 90% found once; its top ten account for under 2%. Concerning this clone: Its antigen is still unknown.

CDR1 and CDR2 from the germline V gene are MNHEY and SVGAGI. The germline V and J ends were trimmed by 7 bases and 4 bases, with 8 bases remaining between them. The CDR3 loop spans 11 amino acids. The graft tissue was processed, and this released both intraepithelial and lamina propria lymphocytes. The material sequenced was ileum tissue, taken around 350 days after transplant. This sequence joins TRBV6-5 and TRBJ2-7; D is perhaps TRBD2 (7 bases). The sequence was obtained from a human patient who received an intestinal transplant, so some T cells may come from the graft donor. CDR3 sequence: CASKGGYEQYF. CDR3 nucleotides: TGTGCCAGCAAGGGGGGGTACGAGCAGTACTTC.